At least ten counts were recorded for the clone carrying this T cell receptor (beta chain). The antigen remains unidentified. TCRdb redid the calling of the 5' RACE reads with MiXCR, one entry per CDR3 protein. The sample carries some 240,000 distinct CDR3 sequences, around 9.1% recorded once. This entry belongs to a study of CD8 T cells in ankylosing spondylitis. The germline V gene has CDR1 SGHRS and CDR2 YFSETQ. V lost 4 bases and J lost 5, with 12 bases in between. CDR3 length: 13 residues. Study-wide points: The authors found the disease-linked clones to be CD8+ and relatively rare in peripheral blood.

The sample was blood, either unsorted or a sorted T cell fraction (not recorded which). The sequence was collected from a male donor with ankylosing spondylitis or in good health (not recorded which). The V and J genes are TRBV5-1 and TRBJ1-1; D gene unclear. The CDR3 loop is CASSPSEATEAFF. CDR3 bases: TGCGCCAGCAGCCCTAGTGAGGCTACTGAAGCTTTCTTT.